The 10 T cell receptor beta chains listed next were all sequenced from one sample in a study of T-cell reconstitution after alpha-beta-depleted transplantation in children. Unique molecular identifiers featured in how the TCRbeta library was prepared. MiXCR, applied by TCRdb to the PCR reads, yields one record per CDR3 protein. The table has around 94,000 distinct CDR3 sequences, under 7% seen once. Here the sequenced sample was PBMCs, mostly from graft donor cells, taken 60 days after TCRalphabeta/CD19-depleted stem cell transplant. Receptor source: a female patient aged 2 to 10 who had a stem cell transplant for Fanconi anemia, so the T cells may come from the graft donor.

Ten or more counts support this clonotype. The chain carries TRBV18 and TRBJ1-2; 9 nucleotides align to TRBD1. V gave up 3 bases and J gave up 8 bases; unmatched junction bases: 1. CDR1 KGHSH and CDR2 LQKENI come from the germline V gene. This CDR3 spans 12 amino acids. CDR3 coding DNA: TGTGCCAGCTCACCTGGACAGGGGGGCTACACCTTC. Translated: CASSPGQGGYTF.

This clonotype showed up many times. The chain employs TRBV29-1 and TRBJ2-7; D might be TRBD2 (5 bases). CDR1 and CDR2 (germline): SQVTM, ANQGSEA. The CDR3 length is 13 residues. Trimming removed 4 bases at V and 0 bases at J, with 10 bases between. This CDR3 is CSVVSGISYEQYF. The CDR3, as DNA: TGCAGCGTTGTGTCCGGGATCTCCTACGAGCAGTACTTC.

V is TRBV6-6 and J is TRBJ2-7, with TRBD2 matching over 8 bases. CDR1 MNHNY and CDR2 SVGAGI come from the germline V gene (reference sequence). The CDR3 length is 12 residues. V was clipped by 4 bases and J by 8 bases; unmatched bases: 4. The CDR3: CASSSLADKQYF. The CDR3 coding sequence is TGTGCCAGCAGTTCACTAGCGGACAAGCAGTACTTC.

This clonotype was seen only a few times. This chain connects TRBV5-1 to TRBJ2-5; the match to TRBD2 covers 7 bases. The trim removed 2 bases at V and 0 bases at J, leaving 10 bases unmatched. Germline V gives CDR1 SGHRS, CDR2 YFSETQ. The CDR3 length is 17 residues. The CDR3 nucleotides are TGCGCCAGCAGCTTAGGCCTAGCGGACCAGTACCAAGAGACCCAGTACTTC. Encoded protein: CASSLGLADQYQETQYF.

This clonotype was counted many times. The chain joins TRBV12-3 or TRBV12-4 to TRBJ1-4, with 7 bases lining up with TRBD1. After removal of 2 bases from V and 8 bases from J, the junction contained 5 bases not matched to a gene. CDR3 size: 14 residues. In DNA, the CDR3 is TGTGCCAGCAGTTTAAGCAGGGGGTCGGAAAAACTGTTTTTT. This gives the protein CASSLSRGSEKLFF.

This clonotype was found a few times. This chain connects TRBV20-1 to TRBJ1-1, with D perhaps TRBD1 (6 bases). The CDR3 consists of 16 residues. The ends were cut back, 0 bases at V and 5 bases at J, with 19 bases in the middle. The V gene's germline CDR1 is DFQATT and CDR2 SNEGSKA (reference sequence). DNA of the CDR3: TGCAGTGCTAGAGACCAACCCAGGACAGATGGGACTGAAGCTTTCTTT. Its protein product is CSARDQPRTDGTEAFF.

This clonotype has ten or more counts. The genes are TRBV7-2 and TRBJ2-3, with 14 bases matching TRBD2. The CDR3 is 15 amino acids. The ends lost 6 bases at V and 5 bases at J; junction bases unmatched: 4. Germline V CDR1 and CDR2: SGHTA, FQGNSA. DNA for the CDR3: TGTGCCAGCAGGACTAGCGGGGGGGCGGAAGATACGCAGTATTTT. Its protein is CASRTSGGAEDTQYF.

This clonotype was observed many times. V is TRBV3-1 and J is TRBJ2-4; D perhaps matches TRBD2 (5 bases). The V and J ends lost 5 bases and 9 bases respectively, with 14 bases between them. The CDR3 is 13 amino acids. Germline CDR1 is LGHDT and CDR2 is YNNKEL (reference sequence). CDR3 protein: CASSSRGRVIQYF. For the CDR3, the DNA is TGTGCCAGCAGCAGCCGGGGAAGGGTCATTCAGTACTTC.

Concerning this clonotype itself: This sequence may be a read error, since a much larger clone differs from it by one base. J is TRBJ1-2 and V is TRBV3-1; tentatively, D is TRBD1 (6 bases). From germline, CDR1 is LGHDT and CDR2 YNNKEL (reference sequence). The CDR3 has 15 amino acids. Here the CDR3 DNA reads TGTGCCACCAGCCAAGAATGGTCAGGGGATCGGGGCTACACCTTC. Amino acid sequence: CATSQEWSGDRGYTF. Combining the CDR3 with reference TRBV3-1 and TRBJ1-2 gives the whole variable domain DTAVSQTPKYLVTQMGNDKSIKCEQNLGHDTMYWYKQDSKKFLKIMFSYNNKELIINETVPNRFSPKSPDKAHLNLHINSLELGDSAVYFCATSQEWSGDRGYTFGSGTRLTVV.

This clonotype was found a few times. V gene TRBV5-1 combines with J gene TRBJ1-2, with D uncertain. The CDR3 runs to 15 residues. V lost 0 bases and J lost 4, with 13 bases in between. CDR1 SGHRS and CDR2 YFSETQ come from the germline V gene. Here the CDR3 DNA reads TGCGCCAGCAGCTTGGGTGGAGGCGGCGTCTATGGCTACACCTTC. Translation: CASSLGGGGVYGYTF.